Listed below are T cell receptor beta chains from one sample, sequenced in a study of technical replicates of blood from a few donors. The table came from immunoSEQ multiplex PCR; TCRdb's copy has only in-frame clones and leaves some out. The sample records about 74,000 clones, approximately 80% being singletons. The sequenced material came from PBMCs. The source is a human donor in good health. Some clones in this sample may be carry-over from other donors' samples. The CDR3 runs from the conserved cysteine through the conserved F or W. D genes are given only for firm matches. The size entry is marked missing in some rows and otherwise reads once, few, many or a size class.

d_gene,v_gene,j_gene,abundance,len,CDR3aa,CDR3nt
TRBD2,TRBV6-5,TRBJ2-7,once,15,CASSYSLGTSYEQYF,TGTGCCAGCAGTTACTCGCTAGGGACTAGTTACGAGCAGTACTTC
-,TRBV27,TRBJ2-1,-,15,CASTALPHQYNEQFF,TGTGCCAGCACGGCACTACCTCACCAGTACAATGAGCAGTTCTTC
-,TRBV28,TRBJ2-7,-,12,CASSSAPGEQYF,TGTGCCAGCAGTTCAGCCCCCGGGGAGCAGTACTTC
-,TRBV30,TRBJ2-7,-,15,CAWRSPPRDFYEQYF,TGTGCCTGGAGATCCCCCCCACGGGACTTCTACGAGCAGTACTTC
-,TRBV7-9,TRBJ2-1,-,11,CAIGRVNEQFF,TGTGCCATTGGGCGAGTCAATGAGCAGTTCTTC
TRBD1,TRBV11-2,TRBJ2-5,-,14,CASSRDRGRETQYF,TGTGCCAGCAGCAGAGACAGGGGCAGAGAGACCCAGTACTTC
TRBD1,TRBV27,TRBJ2-2,-,15,CASSSGQSNTGELFF,TGTGCCAGCAGTTCGGGACAGTCGAACACCGGGGAGCTGTTTTTT
-,TRBV7-9,TRBJ1-1,-,11,CASSSLGGAFF,TGTGCCAGCAGCTCCCTGGGAGGAGCTTTCTTT
TRBD2,TRBV7-9,TRBJ2-3,once,18,CASSERAFFREGTDTQYF,TGTGCCAGCAGCGAAAGGGCGTTTTTCCGGGAGGGCACAGATACGCAGTATTTT
-,TRBV6-5,TRBJ1-2,-,14,CASSYSSVNYGYTF,TGTGCCAGCAGTTACTCTTCTGTGAACTATGGCTACACCTTC
TRBD1,TRBV4-1,TRBJ1-1,-,15,CASSLRTGIITEAFF,TGCGCCAGCAGCCTGAGGACAGGGATAATCACTGAAGCTTTCTTT
-,TRBV19,TRBJ1-2,-,13,CASRILGGAGYTF,TGTGCCAGTAGGATCCTCGGGGGTGCGGGCTACACCTTC
-,TRBV4-1,TRBJ2-7,-,15,CASSQGTQGPYEQYF,TGCGCCAGCAGCCAAGGTACACAGGGCCCCTACGAGCAGTACTTC
TRBD1,TRBV5-1,TRBJ1-4,-,15,CASSFTGGTNEKLFF,TGCGCCAGCAGCTTCACAGGGGGCACTAATGAAAAACTGTTTTTT
-,TRBV6-1,TRBJ1-4,-,13,CASSERGSEKLFF,TGTGCCAGCAGTGAACGGGGGAGCGAAAAACTGTTTTTT
TRBD2,TRBV10-3,TRBJ2-5,-,14,CAISVSGTQETQYF,TGTGCCATCAGTGTTAGCGGGACCCAAGAGACCCAGTACTTC
TRBD1,TRBV6-1,TRBJ2-7,once,17,CASSEYAHRTGAGEQYF,TGTGCCAGCAGTGAGTATGCCCACAGGACAGGGGCTGGCGAGCAGTACTTC
TRBD2,TRBV4-3,TRBJ2-3,-,17,CASSPFYRAGVADTQYF,TGCGCCAGCAGCCCCTTCTATCGCGCGGGGGTGGCAGATACGCAGTATTTT
-,TRBV5-4,TRBJ1-2,-,12,CASSTQGRGYTF,TGTGCCAGCAGCACCCAGGGTAGGGGCTACACCTTC
-,TRBV2,TRBJ1-1,few,13,CASLGQANTEAFF,TGTGCCAGCTTGGGGCAGGCGAACACTGAAGCTTTCTTT
TRBD1,TRBV5-1,TRBJ2-5,-,19,CASSRTPGQGASISETQYF,TGCGCCAGCAGCCGCACGCCGGGACAGGGGGCCAGCATCTCAGAGACCCAGTACTTC
-,TRBV7-9,TRBJ2-7,-,17,CASSPVVQPRSSYEQYF,TGTGCCAGCAGCCCCGTTGTCCAGCCAAGGAGCTCCTACGAGCAGTACTTC
-,TRBV27,TRBJ1-5,-,13,CASSLWGPQPQHF,TGTGCCAGCAGTTTATGGGGGCCTCAGCCCCAGCATTTT
TRBD2,TRBV11-2,TRBJ2-5,-,13,CASTPVSGGTQYF,TGTGCCAGCACCCCCGTATCGGGGGGGACCCAGTACTTC
-,TRBV10-1,TRBJ2-7,-,16,CASSEGCPGRGYEQYF,TGCGCCAGCAGTGAAGGCTGCCCGGGCAGGGGCTACGAGCAGTACTTC
-,TRBV18,TRBJ1-1,once,14,CASSPSSQALEAFF,TGTGCCAGCTCACCCTCGTCACAGGCCCTTGAAGCTTTCTTT
TRBD1,TRBV5-6,TRBJ2-5,-,15,CASSADREGRETQYF,TGTGCCAGCAGCGCAGACAGGGAAGGTCGGGAGACCCAGTACTTC
-,TRBV27,TRBJ2-7,-,14,CASSSLKGAYEQYF,TGTGCCAGCAGTTCGTTAAAGGGGGCCTACGAGCAGTACTTC
-,TRBV4-2,TRBJ2-7,-,16,CASSQVQGGDSYEQYF,TGTGCCAGCAGCCAAGTCCAGGGGGGCGATTCCTACGAGCAGTACTTC
TRBD2,TRBV6-5,TRBJ2-1,-,13,CASSYGTSSEQFF,TGTGCCAGCAGTTACGGGACTAGCAGTGAGCAGTTCTTC
-,TRBV19,TRBJ2-7,-,12,CASSPQGYEQYF,TGTGCCAGTAGCCCACAGGGCTACGAGCAGTACTTC
TRBD1,TRBV4-1,TRBJ1-6,few,15,CASSQPGQGHSPLHF,TGCGCCAGCAGCCAGCCGGGACAGGGACACTCACCCCTCCACTTT
TRBD2,TRBV2,TRBJ2-2,-,15,CASTTSGSYTGELFF,TGTGCCAGCACCACAAGCGGGAGCTACACCGGGGAGCTGTTTTTT
TRBD2,TRBV29-1,TRBJ2-1,-,20,CSTSAPLRGAIFSSYNEQFF,TGCAGCACCTCCGCTCCACTGCGGGGGGCGATATTCAGCTCCTACAATGAGCAGTTCTTC
-,TRBV10-3,TRBJ1-5,-,13,CAITGDITQPQHF,TGTGCCATCACAGGGGATATCACCCAGCCCCAGCATTTT
TRBD1,TRBV9,TRBJ2-1,-,15,CASSPRTGGYNEQFF,TGTGCCAGCAGCCCCAGGACAGGGGGGTACAATGAGCAGTTCTTC
-,TRBV30,TRBJ2-7,-,15,CALDVLTGGFYEQYF,TGTGCCTTGGACGTACTGACAGGAGGTTTCTACGAGCAGTACTTC
-,TRBV7-2,TRBJ2-1,-,18,CASSLVSDRGAIYNEQFF,TGTGCCAGCAGCTTAGTTTCCGATCGGGGGGCTATCTACAATGAGCAGTTCTTC
-,TRBV29-1,TRBJ2-7,-,12,CSAETESYEQYF,TGCAGCGCAGAAACAGAGAGCTACGAGCAGTACTTC
TRBD1,TRBV4-1,TRBJ2-5,once,15,CASSHLRQGQETQYF,TGCGCCAGCAGCCATCTCCGACAGGGCCAAGAGACCCAGTACTTC
-,TRBV6-6,TRBJ2-1,-,13,CASSYSTGGEQFF,TGTGCCAGCAGTTACTCGACCGGGGGTGAGCAGTTCTTC
TRBD1,TRBV19,TRBJ2-1,-,14,CASRGQGAYNEQFF,TGTGCCAGTAGGGGACAGGGGGCGTACAATGAGCAGTTCTTC